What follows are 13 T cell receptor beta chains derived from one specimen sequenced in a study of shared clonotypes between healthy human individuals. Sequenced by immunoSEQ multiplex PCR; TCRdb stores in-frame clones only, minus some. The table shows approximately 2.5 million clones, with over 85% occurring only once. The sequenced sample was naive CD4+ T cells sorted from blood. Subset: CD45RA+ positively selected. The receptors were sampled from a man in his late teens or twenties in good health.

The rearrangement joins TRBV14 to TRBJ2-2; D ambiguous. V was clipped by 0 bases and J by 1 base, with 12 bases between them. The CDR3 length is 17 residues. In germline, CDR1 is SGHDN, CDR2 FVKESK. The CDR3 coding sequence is TGTGCCAGCAGCCAAGAAAGAGGTCACCTGAACACCGGGGAGCTGTTTTTT. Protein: CASSQERGHLNTGELFF.

CDR3 protein: CATQGGAFQETQYF. The DNA of the CDR3 is TGTGCAACGCAGGGGGGGGCCTTCCAAGAGACCCAGTACTTC. The V call is TRBV7-7, the J call TRBJ2-5, with D perhaps TRBD1 or TRBD2 (7 bases each). In germline, CDR1 is SSHAT, CDR2 FNYEAQ (reference sequence). The CDR3 extends over 14 amino acids.

The CDR3 reads CASSSAGVANEQFF. The CDR3 DNA is TGCGCCAGCAGTTCAGCGGGAGTAGCGAATGAGCAGTTCTTC. The rearrangement links TRBV10-2 to TRBJ2-1; TRBD2 aligns across 8 bases. The J segment lost 7 bases and the V segment lost 5 bases, leaving 7 bases of the junction unmatched. This CDR3 comprises 14 residues. Germline V gene sequence: CDR1 WSHSY, CDR2 SAAADI.

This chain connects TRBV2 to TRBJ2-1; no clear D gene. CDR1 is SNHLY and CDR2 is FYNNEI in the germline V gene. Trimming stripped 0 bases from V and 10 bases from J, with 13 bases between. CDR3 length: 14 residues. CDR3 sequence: CASSEALAVREQFF. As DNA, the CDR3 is TGTGCCAGCAGTGAAGCGCTCGCTGTGAGGGAGCAGTTCTTC.

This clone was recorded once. The CDR3 region is CASSPQVRTEAFF. CDR3 coding DNA: TGTGCCAGCAGTCCACAGGTTCGAACTGAAGCTTTCTTT. V gene TRBV27 combines with J gene TRBJ1-1, with D maybe TRBD1 (5 bases). V was trimmed by 5 bases and J by 5 bases, leaving 12 bases between them. Germline CDR1 MNHEY, CDR2 SMNVEV (reference sequence). The CDR3 runs to 13 residues.

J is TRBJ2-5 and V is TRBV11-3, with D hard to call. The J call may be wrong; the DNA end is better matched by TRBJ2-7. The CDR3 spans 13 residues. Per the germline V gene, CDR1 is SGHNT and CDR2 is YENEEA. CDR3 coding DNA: TGTGCCAGCAGCTTAGGCAGCGCCTACGAGCAGTACTTC. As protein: CASSLGSAYEQYF.

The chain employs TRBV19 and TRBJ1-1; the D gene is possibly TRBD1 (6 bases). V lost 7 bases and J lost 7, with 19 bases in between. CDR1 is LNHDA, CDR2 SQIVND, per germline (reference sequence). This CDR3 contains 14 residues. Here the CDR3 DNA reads TGTGCCAGTATTTCACCGGGACACACTATTGAAGCTTTCTTT. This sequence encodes CASISPGHTIEAFF.

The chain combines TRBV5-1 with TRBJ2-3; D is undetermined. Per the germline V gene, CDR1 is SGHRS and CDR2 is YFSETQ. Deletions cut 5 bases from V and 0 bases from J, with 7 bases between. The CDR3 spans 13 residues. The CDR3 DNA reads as TGCGCCAGCAGGGACCTTAGCACAGATACGCAGTATTTT. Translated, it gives CASRDLSTDTQYF.

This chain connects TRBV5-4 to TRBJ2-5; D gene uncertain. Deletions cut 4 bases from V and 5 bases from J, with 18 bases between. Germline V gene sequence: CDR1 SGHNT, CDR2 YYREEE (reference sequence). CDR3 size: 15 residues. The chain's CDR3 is CASSRGRVVSETQYF. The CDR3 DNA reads TGTGCCAGCAGCCGCGGACGGGTCGTATCGGAGACCCAGTACTTC.

CDR3 region: CASSPQGRGDEQFF. The DNA for the CDR3 is TGTGCCAGCAGCCCCCAGGGGAGAGGCGATGAGCAGTTCTTC. This rearrangement joins TRBV11-2 to TRBJ2-1, with a possible D match to TRBD1 (6 bases). CDR3 length: 14 residues. Germline CDR1 and CDR2: SGHAT and FQNNGV. V was cut by 5 bases and J by 8 bases, with 16 bases left in between.

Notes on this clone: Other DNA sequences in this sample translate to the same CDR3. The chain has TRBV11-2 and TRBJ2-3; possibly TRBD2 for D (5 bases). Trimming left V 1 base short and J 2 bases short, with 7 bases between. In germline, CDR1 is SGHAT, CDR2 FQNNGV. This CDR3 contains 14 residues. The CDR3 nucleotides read TGTGCCAGCAGCTTAGCGGGATCCACAGATACGCAGTATTTT. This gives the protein CASSLAGSTDTQYF. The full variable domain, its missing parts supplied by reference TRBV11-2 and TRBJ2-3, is EAGVAQSPRYKIIEKRQSVAFWCNPISGHATLYWYQQILGQGPKLLIQFQNNGVVDDSQLPKDRFSAERLKGVDSTLKIQPAKLEDSAVYLCASSLAGSTDTQYFGPGTRLTVL.

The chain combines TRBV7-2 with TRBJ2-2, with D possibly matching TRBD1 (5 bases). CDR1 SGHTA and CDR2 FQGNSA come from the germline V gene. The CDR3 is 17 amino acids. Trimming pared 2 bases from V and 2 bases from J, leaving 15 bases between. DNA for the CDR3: TGTGCCAGCAGCTTAAGCCCAGGGCACACTAACACCGGGGAGCTGTTTTTT. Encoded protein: CASSLSPGHTNTGELFF.

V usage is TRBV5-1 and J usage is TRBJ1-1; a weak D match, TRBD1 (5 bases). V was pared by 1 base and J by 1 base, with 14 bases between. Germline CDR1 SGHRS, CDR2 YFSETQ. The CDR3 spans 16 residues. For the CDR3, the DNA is TGCGCCAGCAGCTTGTCCATGGGGCAGGGGAACACTGAAGCTTTCTTT. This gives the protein CASSLSMGQGNTEAFF.